This T cell receptor beta chain was identified in a study of shared clonotypes between healthy human individuals. Across the whole study: CD4 naive and CD4 memory each took three plates per donor, while CD8 naive took two and CD8 memory one. General observations from the study: Across subsets, estimated richness was generally greater for naive than for memory populations.

The ends lost 1 base at V and 3 bases at J; junction bases unmatched: 12. The CDR3 is 19 amino acids. Germline-derived CDR1 and CDR2 are MGHRA and YSYEKL. CD45RO-negative cells were positively selected for CCR7, leaving out terminally differentiated effector memory CD45RA+ cells. Notes on this clone: As yet, its antigen is unknown.

Measured with immunoSEQ multiplex PCR; TCRdb has only the in-frame clones, and not every one. The data contain over 2,000,000 clones, 93% of them singletons. Material for sequencing was naive CD8+ T cells from PBMCs. The receptor was isolated from a man aged 18 to 29 in good health. Some clones in this sample may be carry-over from other donors' samples. This chain joins TRBV4-1 and TRBJ2-1; 10 nucleotides agree with TRBD2. The CDR3 here is CASSQVLLAGVGDYNEQFF. The CDR3 DNA reads as TGCGCCAGCAGCCAAGTTTTGCTAGCGGGAGTCGGGGACTACAATGAGCAGTTCTTC.